This T cell receptor (beta chain) was recovered during a study of cytomegalovirus exposure and HLA in healthy donors (dated by TCRdb to the late 2010s). Turning to the overall study: According to a later analysis, one platform produced both the 110 or so validation repertoires and the 666 repertoires of the first cohort. The study aimed to test whether signatures of past pathogen exposure could be identified by cataloging public T cell receptors. A separate validation cohort of roughly 120 different subjects was used in addition to the roughly 670-subject first cohort. The study combined high-throughput TCR immunosequencing, statistical association of individual TCRs with disease status, and machine learning to predict cytomegalovirus infection status. General study outcomes and caveats: Of the cluster scores, around 95% were above 0 in a later analysis, which found that TCRs clustered in the first cohort also tended to co-occur in the 95 to 150 validation repertoires. The study gave a list of about 150 TCR beta chains associated with cytomegalovirus. Cytomegalovirus status was reported to be diagnosed by the classifier with high specificity and sensitivity in both the original and validation cohorts. In vitro tests confirmed that a few of the cytomegalovirus-associated TCR beta chains recognize cytomegalovirus antigens. Most TCR sequences were seen in very few donors, while some public TCRs were found in many individuals. It was suggested by the authors that the approach could potentially be generalized to other disease states and immunological phenotypes. All 130 or so repertoires were used to score co-occurrence in the validation cohort in a later analysis, because that analysis had no HLA typing for the cohort.

This clone was detected once. There is no known antigen for this receptor. Base quality data are lacking; no much larger clone is found one base away. The receptor library was made with the immunoSEQ multiplex PCR assay. In the original analysis: A statistical classification framework was built to diagnose cytomegalovirus status from the catalog of TCR beta chain sequences. The source is immuneACCESS, and TCRdb retained only in-frame sequences with V and J called. Part of the clones is not carried over; for the studies checked, unresolved V genes explain less than half of this, and the remainder is unexplained. That table furnishes V, J and clone size, whereas the DNA furnished D and trimming. This sample has 150,000 to 200,000 clones in its table, and about 80% of those were observed once. Clones ranked in the top ten supply 6% to 9% of the sample. Separate from the roughly 700-subject first cohort, the validation cohort of 95 to 150 subjects was the group to which the donors belonged.

CDR1 and CDR2, per the germline V gene, are KGHSH and LQKENI. V gives up 0 bases and J gives up 4 bases, and the segment between their germline ends measures 7 bases. There are 14 amino acids in the CDR3, from cysteine to phenylalanine inclusive. Only CDR3 DNA is held: 42 bases, read in frame from base 1. The sequence joins TRBV18 to TRBJ2-1; there is no confident call for the D gene. The receptor's source is a man aged 18 to 35 in good health and CMV-seropositive. Material: PBMCs. CDR3 region: CASSPPSTYNEQFF. The DNA is as follows: TGTGCCAGCTCACCACCGTCAACTTACAATGAGCAGTTCTTC.